The rows below give T cell receptor beta chains drawn from one sample of a study of T cells in Graves' hyperthyroidism and ophthalmopathy. In TCRdb, the multiplex PCR reads were re-called with MiXCR into one record per CDR3 protein. The sample records about 250,000 distinct CDR3 sequences, approximately 23% being singletons. The sequencing input was blood. The receptor source for this set is a woman in her 40s with Graves' ophthalmopathy. Both conserved end residues are part of each CDR3. The D gene is left open where the match is weak. Some rows have no size entry. The others give once, few or many, or a class for an expanded clone.

CDR3nt: TGCAGTGCTTTAGTTGGGTCTTTCTACGAGCAGTACTTC
CDR3aa: CSALVGSFYEQYF
d_gene: NA
j_gene: TRBJ2-7
v_gene: TRBV20-1
abundance: many

CDR3nt: TGTGCCAGCAGCTCTCCCCTCCTGGCCTCCGAGCAGTACTTC
CDR3aa: CASSSPLLASEQYF
d_gene: NA
j_gene: TRBJ2-7
v_gene: TRBV11-2
abundance: many

CDR3nt: TGCAGCGTTGAAGCGGCCGGGAGCTGGAGAGAGACCCAGTACTTC
CDR3aa: CSVEAAGSWRETQYF
d_gene: NA
j_gene: TRBJ2-5
v_gene: TRBV29-1
abundance: many

CDR3nt: TGTGCCAGCAGTTTGGGGGAGGGAAGCGAGCAGTACTTC
CDR3aa: CASSLGEGSEQYF
d_gene: TRBD2
j_gene: TRBJ2-7
v_gene: TRBV12-3/TRBV12-4
abundance: NA

CDR3nt: TGCGCCAGCAGCCAAGAACGGGTCCACGAGCAGTACTTC
CDR3aa: CASSQERVHEQYF
d_gene: NA
j_gene: TRBJ2-7
v_gene: TRBV4-1
abundance: many

CDR3nt: TGTGCCAGTAGTATTGGGCAGGGGGCTGGAACTGAAGCTTTCTTT
CDR3aa: CASSIGQGAGTEAFF
d_gene: TRBD1
j_gene: TRBJ1-1
v_gene: TRBV19
abundance: few

CDR3nt: TGTGCCAGCAGCTTAGGGGTAAACTATGGCTACACCTTC
CDR3aa: CASSLGVNYGYTF
d_gene: NA
j_gene: TRBJ1-2
v_gene: TRBV11-2
abundance: few

CDR3nt: TGTGCCAGCTTTCGGACAGGGCTTACTGAAGCTTTCTTT
CDR3aa: CASFRTGLTEAFF
d_gene: TRBD1
j_gene: TRBJ1-1
v_gene: TRBV6-1
abundance: NA

CDR3nt: TGTGCCAGCAGCCCCCCGCGGGCGGAGGGCTACACCTTC
CDR3aa: CASSPPRAEGYTF
d_gene: NA
j_gene: TRBJ1-2
v_gene: TRBV28
abundance: many

CDR3nt: TGCAGTGCGCCCAGACTAGCGGGAGGGAACGAGCAGTACTTC
CDR3aa: CSAPRLAGGNEQYF
d_gene: TRBD2
j_gene: TRBJ2-7
v_gene: TRBV20-1
abundance: NA

CDR3nt: TGTGCCAGCAGGTTAACCCGGGACGGCTCTGGAAACACCATATATTTT
CDR3aa: CASRLTRDGSGNTIYF
d_gene: NA
j_gene: TRBJ1-3
v_gene: TRBV6-5
abundance: many

CDR3nt: TGCAGCGTTTCGGAGGGTTATAGCAATCAGCCCCAGCATTTT
CDR3aa: CSVSEGYSNQPQHF
d_gene: NA
j_gene: TRBJ1-5
v_gene: TRBV29-1
abundance: many

CDR3nt: TGTGCCAGCAGCTGGCGACAGGGCTATGGCTACACCTTC
CDR3aa: CASSWRQGYGYTF
d_gene: TRBD1
j_gene: TRBJ1-2
v_gene: TRBV7-9
abundance: many

CDR3nt: TGCAGCGTTGAGGGGCCCCGTCTAGCCAAAGGACCGTTGAGCTCCTACGAGCAGTACTTC
CDR3aa: CSVEGPRLAKGPLSSYEQYF
d_gene: NA
j_gene: TRBJ2-7
v_gene: TRBV29-1
abundance: many

CDR3nt: TGTGCCAGCAGCTTAGTCCCGGGGGACACTGAAGCTTTCTTT
CDR3aa: CASSLVPGDTEAFF
d_gene: NA
j_gene: TRBJ1-1
v_gene: TRBV11-2
abundance: many

CDR3nt: TGTGCCAGCAGCCCCCGGACTAGCAAATCCTATGAGCAGTACTTC
CDR3aa: CASSPRTSKSYEQYF
d_gene: TRBD2
j_gene: TRBJ2-7
v_gene: TRBV6-1
abundance: many

CDR3nt: TGTGCCAGCTCACGGGGTCGGGGTTTCTCCTACGAGCAGTACTTC
CDR3aa: CASSRGRGFSYEQYF
d_gene: NA
j_gene: TRBJ2-7
v_gene: TRBV18
abundance: NA

CDR3nt: TGTGCCAGCAGCCCGACCTGGGGACTAGCGGGATATGAGCAGTACTTC
CDR3aa: CASSPTWGLAGYEQYF
d_gene: TRBD2
j_gene: TRBJ2-7
v_gene: TRBV11-2
abundance: many

CDR3nt: TGTGCCAGCAGTCGGGGGGCAGAGACCCAGTACTTC
CDR3aa: CASSRGAETQYF
d_gene: NA
j_gene: TRBJ2-5
v_gene: TRBV12-3/TRBV12-4
abundance: once

CDR3nt: TGTGCCTGGAGTGTGAAAGCAGAGACCCAGTACTTC
CDR3aa: CAWSVKAETQYF
d_gene: NA
j_gene: TRBJ2-5
v_gene: TRBV30
abundance: many

CDR3nt: TGTGCCAGCAGCTTAGACGGGGGCGCGATGGTTGCCAAAAACATTCAGTACTTC
CDR3aa: CASSLDGGAMVAKNIQYF
d_gene: NA
j_gene: TRBJ2-4
v_gene: TRBV11-2
abundance: many

CDR3nt: TGTGCCTGGACCCTTAGTGGAGCCGGGGAGCTGTTTTTT
CDR3aa: CAWTLSGAGELFF
d_gene: NA
j_gene: TRBJ2-2
v_gene: TRBV30
abundance: many

CDR3nt: TGTGCCAGCAGTTTTTACCTTGGACTAGCGGGAGTATACGAGCAGTACTTC
CDR3aa: CASSFYLGLAGVYEQYF
d_gene: TRBD2
j_gene: TRBJ2-7
v_gene: TRBV6-5
abundance: few

CDR3nt: TGTGCCAGCACCAAACCGACCGGGGAGCTGTTTTTT
CDR3aa: CASTKPTGELFF
d_gene: NA
j_gene: TRBJ2-2
v_gene: TRBV7-9
abundance: many

CDR3nt: TGTGCCAGCAGTTCTCGGGACAGGGGGCGCGAGGAAGAGACCCAGTACTTC
CDR3aa: CASSSRDRGREEETQYF
d_gene: TRBD1
j_gene: TRBJ2-5
v_gene: TRBV28
abundance: once

CDR3nt: TGCGCCAGCAGCCCGGAAAGCGACAGCACTGAAGCTTTCTTT
CDR3aa: CASSPESDSTEAFF
d_gene: NA
j_gene: TRBJ1-1
v_gene: TRBV5-1
abundance: many

CDR3nt: TGTGCCAGCAGCCAGATGGCGGGTCTCGGCTACGAGCAGTACTTC
CDR3aa: CASSQMAGLGYEQYF
d_gene: NA
j_gene: TRBJ2-7
v_gene: TRBV28
abundance: many

CDR3nt: TGTGCCAGCAGCTTCCCGGACACTTTCTCCGAGCAGTACTTC
CDR3aa: CASSFPDTFSEQYF
d_gene: NA
j_gene: TRBJ2-7
v_gene: TRBV7-2
abundance: many

CDR3nt: TGTGCCAGCAGCTCCGGGGGGGGAAAGACCCAGTACTTC
CDR3aa: CASSSGGGKTQYF
d_gene: TRBD2
j_gene: TRBJ2-5
v_gene: TRBV7-2
abundance: many

CDR3nt: TGTGCCAGCAGGAGACAAGATGAAGCTTTCTTT
CDR3aa: CASRRQDEAFF
d_gene: NA
j_gene: TRBJ1-1
v_gene: TRBV10-3
abundance: NA

CDR3nt: TGTGCCAGCACCGGGGGACAATCCTACGAGCAGTACTTC
CDR3aa: CASTGGQSYEQYF
d_gene: NA
j_gene: TRBJ2-7
v_gene: TRBV6-1
abundance: many